The table lists the clone carrying this T cell receptor beta chain with many counts. Next came a second PCR, run for about 6 to 12 cycles, which used a sample-barcoded 5' primer along with a J-beta primer mix. TCRdb re-analysed the 5' RACE reads in MiXCR, keeping a single row per CDR3 protein. The sample lists approximately 800,000 distinct CDR3 sequences; about 25% were seen once. This specimen comes from a study of blood T cells in healthy people across ages. V was cut by 8 bases and J by 1 base, with 18 bases left in between. There are 15 residues in the CDR3. Germline assignment: CDR1 MDHEN and CDR2 SYDVKM. The same sample was also used in a study of T cells of mothers and their children. That work states: According to the study, all extracted RNA entered cDNA synthesis at roughly 1.5 ug per 15 ul. During the second PCR, the M1S primer introduced sample barcodes along with 2-4 random nucleotides.

Sequencing was performed on blood. This chain connects TRBV28 to TRBJ2-7, with D possibly TRBD1 on 5 matching bases. This TCR was recovered from a boy aged 10-17 years in good health. The DNA of the CDR3 is TGTGCCAGCGACAGCGCTACGACACCATCCTACGAGCAGTACTTC. It specifies CASDSATTPSYEQYF.